This entry concerns a single T cell receptor (beta chain). Its antigen is undetermined. The CDR3 contains 14 residues. Germline V gene sequence: CDR1 SGHNT, CDR2 YYREEE (reference sequence). V lost 5 bases and J lost 2, with 13 bases in between. Focal radiation was given together with CTLA-4 blockade (ipilimumab) to patients with chemo-refractory metastatic non-small-cell lung cancer. This specimen comes from a study of radiotherapy plus CTLA-4 blockade in lung cancer. Study-wide results and caveats: In blood, after radiotherapy plus ipilimumab, tumor-derived TCR clones expanded.

Profiled with immunoSEQ multiplex PCR; TCRdb holds only in-frame clones, not every one. The sample holds around 85,000 clones, approximately 86% seen once. The sequencing used peripheral blood, collected from a patient treated with radiotherapy plus ipilimumab. The source is a human donor with non-small cell lung cancer who had a partial response to radiotherapy plus ipilimumab. The rearrangement joins TRBV5-4 to TRBJ1-2; no clear D gene. In nucleotides, the CDR3 is TGTGCCAGCAGGAGCCCTAGTGCCAACTATGGCTACACCTTC. It encodes CASRSPSANYGYTF. Complete variable domain (other parts from reference TRBV5-4 and TRBJ1-2): ETGVTQSPTHLIKTRGQQVTLRCSSQSGHNTVSWYQQALGQGPQFIFQYYREEENGRGNFPPRFSGLQFPNYSSELNVNALELDDSALYLCASRSPSANYGYTFGSGTRLTVV.